The clone carrying this T cell receptor beta chain was seen only a few times. Original data processing: Quantification of nucleated cells was approximated via reference gene primer amplification. Method: immunoSEQ multiplex PCR; TCRdb's copy keeps in-frame clones and lacks some. V and J calls and clone size are given by that table; D and trimming were obtained from the DNA. This sample has a few hundred thousand clones; 85% to 90% occur once, and the top ten carry 8% to 13%. These data belong to a study of blood T cell repertoires in COVID-19. On the study more broadly: The United States, Italy and Spain were the sources of the acute and convalescent COVID-19 samples. The cDNA or gDNA used as material had been derived from T cells, B-cell-depleted T cells, or PBMCs.

The germline V gene has CDR1 MDHEN and CDR2 SYDVKM. The length of the CDR3 is 14 residues. V was clipped by 4 bases and J by 5 bases, with 14 bases between them. This chain connects TRBV28 to TRBJ1-1; D perhaps matches TRBD1 (5 bases). This receptor was obtained from a woman younger than 30 who had recovered from COVID-19. Specimen: PBMCs or T cells enriched from blood (not recorded which). CDR3 DNA sequence: TGTGCCAGCAGTTCCGGCGGGGCCCGAACTGAAGCTTTCTTT. Its protein product is CASSSGGARTEAFF.